The next 14 T cell receptor beta chains were all read from a single sample in a study of blood T cell repertoires in COVID-19. Sequencing used immunoSEQ multiplex PCR; TCRdb keeps in-frame clones, though not all of them. The profile shows some 220,000 clones, about four fifths of them singletons. The sample consisted of peripheral blood. The receptors here all came from a woman in her sixties or seventies with acute or convalescent COVID-19.

V gene TRBV9 combines with J gene TRBJ1-3; weak D call: TRBD1 (5 bases). The CDR3 runs to 15 residues. Trimming shortened V by 3 bases and J by 0 bases, and 10 bases separated the two germline ends. CDR1 is SGDLS, CDR2 YYNGEE, per germline. Written as DNA, the CDR3 is TGTGCCAGCAGCGCAGGGTTAAGCTCTGGAAACACCATATATTTT. It yields the protein CASSAGLSSGNTIYF.

The gene calls are TRBV4-2 and TRBJ1-6, with 7 positions matching TRBD1. The CDR3 length is 15 residues. Trimming took 4 bases from V and 6 from J; bases not matched to a gene: 6. The germline gives CDR1 LGHNA, CDR2 YNFKEQ. The CDR3 is CASSRGQALNSPLHF. The CDR3 bases are TGTGCCAGCAGCCGCGGACAGGCTCTTAATTCACCCCTCCACTTT.

The chain is built from TRBV24-1 and TRBJ1-2; 9 bases are shared with TRBD1. Germline lookup yields CDR1 KGHDR and CDR2 SFDVKD. V lost 7 bases, J lost 4 bases, and 15 bases stayed unmatched. This CDR3 is 17 amino acids long. CDR3 region: CATSGTGSMSGSYGYTF. In DNA form, the CDR3 reads TGTGCCACCAGCGGGACAGGGAGTATGTCGGGGTCCTATGGCTACACCTTC.

This clone was observed once. This sequence joins TRBV15 and TRBJ1-2; D ambiguous. V shed 0 bases and J shed 8 bases, with 13 bases lying between them. The CDR3 has 14 amino acids. CDR1 LNHNV and CDR2 YYDKDF come from the germline V gene (reference sequence). The CDR3 DNA follows: TGTGCCACCAGCAGAGATTTTCTAGCGGGCGGCTACACCTTC. Translation gives CATSRDFLAGGYTF. The full variable domain, completed using reference TRBV15 and TRBJ1-2, is DAMVIQNPRYQVTQFGKPVTLSCSQTLNHNVMYWYQQKSSQAPKLLFHYYDKDFNNEADTPDNFQSRRPNTSFCFLDIRSPGLGDTAMYLCATSRDFLAGGYTFGSGTRLTVV.

This chain links TRBV7-8 with TRBJ1-4; D remains unclear. Germline loops: CDR1 SGHVS, CDR2 FQNEAQ. This CDR3 spans 12 amino acids. The V gene lost 5 bases and the J gene lost 8 bases, with 9 bases spanning the gap. CDR3 sequence reads: CASSPRGEKLFF. In DNA, the CDR3 is TGTGCCAGCAGCCCACGAGGGGAAAAACTGTTTTTT. The full variable domain, completed using reference TRBV7-8 and TRBJ1-4, is GAGVSQSPRYKVAKRGQDVALRCDPISGHVSLFWYQQALGQGPEFLTYFQNEAQLDKSGLPSDRFFAERPEGSVSTLKIQRTQQEDSAVYLCASSPRGEKLFFGSGTQLSVL.

The chain joins TRBV6-2 or TRBV6-3 to TRBJ1-1, with D perhaps TRBD1 (6 bases). Trimming took off 2 bases at V and 3 bases at J, with 19 bases between the two ends. The germline CDR1 and CDR2 sequences are MNHEY and SVGEGT. This CDR3 is built from 17 residues. CDR3 protein: CASSYQSGGARDTEAFF. CDR3 coding DNA: TGTGCCAGCAGTTACCAATCGGGGGGGGCGCGGGACACTGAAGCTTTCTTT.

The V call is TRBV6-5, the J call TRBJ2-2; possibly TRBD2 for D (6 bases). Trimming pared 7 bases from V and 2 bases from J, leaving 11 bases between. This CDR3 is built from 14 residues. Germline V gene lookup returns CDR1 MNHEY and CDR2 SVGAGI. The CDR3 region has the DNA TGTGCCAGCATGGGTAGCGGAAACACCGGGGAGCTGTTTTTT. It codes for CASMGSGNTGELFF.

This clone appeared a few times. Here the CDR3 DNA reads TGTGCCAGCACCAAACGGGACAGGGGGGCCGGGGAGCTGTTTTTT. Its translation is CASTKRDRGAGELFF. This chain joins TRBV13 and TRBJ2-2; 11 bases are a match to TRBD1. Germline V gene lookup returns CDR1 PRHDT and CDR2 FYEKMQ (reference sequence). After removal of 7 bases from V and 6 bases from J, the junction contained 7 bases not matched to a gene. This CDR3 is 15 amino acids long.

The rearrangement joins TRBV9 to TRBJ1-5; maybe TRBD1 (6 bases). V was clipped by 4 bases and J by 7 bases, with 15 bases between them. This CDR3 comprises 14 residues. Germline-derived CDR1 and CDR2 are SGDLS and YYNGEE. The chain's CDR3 is CASSLTDSTQPQHF. The CDR3 DNA is TGTGCCAGCAGCCTGACGGACAGCACCCAGCCCCAGCATTTT.

In its sample, this clone was seen once. J is TRBJ2-3 and V is TRBV30, with D maybe TRBD2 (6 bases). Germline values: CDR1 GTSNPN, CDR2 SVGIG (reference sequence). The CDR3 is 11 residues long. V lost 4 bases and J lost 6, with 8 bases in between. The CDR3 is CAWNLADTQYF. CDR3 sequence (DNA): TGTGCCTGGAATCTAGCGGATACGCAGTATTTT.

This clone was seen only once. The chain couples TRBV7-9 to TRBJ2-1; 8 nucleotides line up with TRBD1. CDR3 length equals 17 residues. Unmatched junction bases numbered 5, after V lost 0 bases and J lost 1 base. Germline CDR1 SEHNR, CDR2 FQNEAQ (reference sequence). CDR3 amino acids: CASSLAEGQESYNEQFF. The CDR3 coding sequence is TGTGCCAGCAGCTTAGCGGAGGGACAGGAATCCTACAATGAGCAGTTCTTC.

The chain links TRBV28 to TRBJ1-5; 9 bases align to TRBD1. This CDR3 region has 18 residues. The germline CDR1 and CDR2 sequences are MDHEN and SYDVKM. The V segment lost 4 bases and the J segment 1 base; nucleotides outside the gene matches: 11. CDR3 residues: CASSSYPGQGISNQPQHF. CDR3 sequence (DNA): TGTGCCAGCAGTTCCTACCCGGGACAGGGTATAAGCAATCAGCCCCAGCATTTT.

The CDR3 sequence: CASSLGGYYGYTF. DNA of the CDR3: TGTGCCAGCAGCTTAGGGGGCTACTATGGCTACACCTTC. The chain couples TRBV7-9 to TRBJ1-2; a weak D match, TRBD1 (5 bases). This CDR3 is built from 13 residues. Per germline, CDR1 SEHNR and CDR2 FQNEAQ (reference sequence). The ends were cut back, 1 base at V and 3 bases at J, with 6 bases in the middle.

The V call is TRBV3-1 (or the pseudogene TRBV3-2), the J call TRBJ1-3; D unclear. The CDR3 contains 15 residues. V dropped 1 base and J dropped 0 bases, with 7 bases sitting between them. Germline V gives CDR1 LGHDT, CDR2 YNNKEL (reference sequence). CDR3 protein: CASSQGLISGNTIYF. CDR3 bases: TGTGCCAGCAGCCAAGGGCTGATCTCTGGAAACACCATATATTTT.